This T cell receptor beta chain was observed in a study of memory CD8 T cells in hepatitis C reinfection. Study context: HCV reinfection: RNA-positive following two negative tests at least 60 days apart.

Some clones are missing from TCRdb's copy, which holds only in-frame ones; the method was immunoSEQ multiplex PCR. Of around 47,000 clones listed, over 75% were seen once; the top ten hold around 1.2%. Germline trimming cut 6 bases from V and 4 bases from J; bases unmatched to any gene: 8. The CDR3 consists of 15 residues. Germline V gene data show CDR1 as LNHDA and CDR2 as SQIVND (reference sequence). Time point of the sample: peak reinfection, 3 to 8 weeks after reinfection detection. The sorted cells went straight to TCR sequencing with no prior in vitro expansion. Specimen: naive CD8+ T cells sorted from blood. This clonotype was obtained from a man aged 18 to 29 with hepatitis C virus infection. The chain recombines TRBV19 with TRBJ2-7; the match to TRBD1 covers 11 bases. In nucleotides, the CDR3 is TGTGCCAGTAGCCCGGTGGGGACAGGGGGTTACGAGCAGTACTTC. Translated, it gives CASSPVGTGGYEQYF.